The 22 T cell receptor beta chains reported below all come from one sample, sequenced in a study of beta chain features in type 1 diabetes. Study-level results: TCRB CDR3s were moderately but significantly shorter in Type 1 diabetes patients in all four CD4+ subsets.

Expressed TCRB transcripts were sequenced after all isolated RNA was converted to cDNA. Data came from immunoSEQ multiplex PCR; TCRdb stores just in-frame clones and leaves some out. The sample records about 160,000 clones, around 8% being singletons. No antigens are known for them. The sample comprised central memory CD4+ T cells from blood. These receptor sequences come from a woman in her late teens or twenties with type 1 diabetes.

The CDR3 loop is CASSTRDSQTQYF. Here the CDR3 DNA reads TGTGCCAGCAGCACCCGGGACAGCCAGACCCAGTACTTC. This chain connects TRBV9 to TRBJ2-5; 7 nucleotides match TRBD1. J gave up 6 bases and V 4 bases, and 6 bases lay outside the gene matches. CDR3 size: 13 residues. Per germline, CDR1 SGDLS and CDR2 YYNGEE. The whole variable domain, remainder taken from reference TRBV9 and TRBJ2-5, is DSGVTQTPKHLITATGQRVTLRCSPRSGDLSVYWYQQSLDQGLQFLIQYYNGEERAKGNILERFSAQQFPDLHSELNLSSLELGDSALYFCASSTRDSQTQYFGPGTRLLVL.

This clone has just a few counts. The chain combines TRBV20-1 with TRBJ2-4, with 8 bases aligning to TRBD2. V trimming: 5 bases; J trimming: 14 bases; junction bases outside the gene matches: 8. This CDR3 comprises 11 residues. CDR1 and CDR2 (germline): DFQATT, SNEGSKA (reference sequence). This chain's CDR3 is CSARGGRGEYF. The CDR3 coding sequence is TGCAGTGCTCGAGGAGGGCGGGGGGAGTACTTC.

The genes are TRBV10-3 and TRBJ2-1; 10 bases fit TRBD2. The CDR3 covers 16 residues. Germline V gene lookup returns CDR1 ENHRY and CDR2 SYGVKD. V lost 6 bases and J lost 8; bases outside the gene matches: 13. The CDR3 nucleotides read TGTGCCATCAGAAGACAAGCGGGGGGGGAGATCCATGAGCAGTTCTTC. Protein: CAIRRQAGGEIHEQFF.

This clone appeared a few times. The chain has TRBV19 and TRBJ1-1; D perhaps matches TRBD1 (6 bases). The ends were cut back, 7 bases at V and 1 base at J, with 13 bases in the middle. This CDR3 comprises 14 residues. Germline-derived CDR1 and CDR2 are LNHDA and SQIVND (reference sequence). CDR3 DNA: TGTGCCAGTAAACACGGACAGACGAACACTGAAGCTTTCTTT. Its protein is CASKHGQTNTEAFF.

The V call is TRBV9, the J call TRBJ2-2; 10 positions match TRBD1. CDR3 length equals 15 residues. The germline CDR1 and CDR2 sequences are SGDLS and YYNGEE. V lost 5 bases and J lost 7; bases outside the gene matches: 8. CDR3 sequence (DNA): TGTGCCAGCAGTCCGGGACAGGGGATCGACGGGGAGCTGTTTTTT. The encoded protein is CASSPGQGIDGELFF. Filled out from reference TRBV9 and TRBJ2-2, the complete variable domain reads DSGVTQTPKHLITATGQRVTLRCSPRSGDLSVYWYQQSLDQGLQFLIQYYNGEERAKGNILERFSAQQFPDLHSELNLSSLELGDSALYFCASSPGQGIDGELFFGEGSRLTVL.

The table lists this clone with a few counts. The CDR3 loop reads CASSPGTASSYEQYF. Written as DNA, the CDR3 is TGTGCCAGCAGCCCGGGGACAGCCAGCTCCTACGAGCAGTACTTC. The chain joins TRBV6-6 to TRBJ2-7; TRBD1 agrees at 7 bases. The ends lost 6 bases at V and 0 bases at J; junction bases unmatched: 8. This CDR3 is built from 15 residues. Germline loops: CDR1 MNHNY, CDR2 SVGAGI (reference sequence).

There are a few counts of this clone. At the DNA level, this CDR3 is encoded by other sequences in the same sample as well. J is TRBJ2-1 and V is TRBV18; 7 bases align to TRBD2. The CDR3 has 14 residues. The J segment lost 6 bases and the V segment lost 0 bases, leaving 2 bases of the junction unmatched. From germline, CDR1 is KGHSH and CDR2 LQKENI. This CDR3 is CASSPPPSGNEQFF. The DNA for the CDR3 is TGTGCCAGCTCACCACCCCCTAGCGGCAATGAGCAGTTCTTC.

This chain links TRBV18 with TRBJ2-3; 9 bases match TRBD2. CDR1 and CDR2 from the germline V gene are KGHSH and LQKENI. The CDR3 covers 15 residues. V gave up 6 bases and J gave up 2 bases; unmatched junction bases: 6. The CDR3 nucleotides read TGTGCCAGCTCCCCAAGGACTAGCGACACAGATACGCAGTATTTT. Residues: CASSPRTSDTDTQYF.

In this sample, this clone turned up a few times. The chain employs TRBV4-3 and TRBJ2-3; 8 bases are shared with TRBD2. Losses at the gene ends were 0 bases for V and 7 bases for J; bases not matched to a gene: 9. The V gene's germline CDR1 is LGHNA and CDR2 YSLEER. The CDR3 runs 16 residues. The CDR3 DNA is TGCGCCAGCAGCCAAGATCAGGTAGCGGGATCCAATACGCAGTATTTT. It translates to CASSQDQVAGSNTQYF.

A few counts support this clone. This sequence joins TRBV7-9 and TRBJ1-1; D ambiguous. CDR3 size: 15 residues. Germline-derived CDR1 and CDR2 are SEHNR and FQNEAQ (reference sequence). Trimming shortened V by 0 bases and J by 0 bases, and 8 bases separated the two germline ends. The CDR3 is CASSLASGMNTEAFF. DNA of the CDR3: TGTGCCAGCAGCTTAGCATCCGGGATGAACACTGAAGCTTTCTTT.

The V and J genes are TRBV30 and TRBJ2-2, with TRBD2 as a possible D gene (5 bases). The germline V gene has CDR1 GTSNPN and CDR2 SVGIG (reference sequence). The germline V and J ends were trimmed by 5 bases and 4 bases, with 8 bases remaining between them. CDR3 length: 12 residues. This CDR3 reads CAWPSSTGELFF. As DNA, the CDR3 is TGTGCCTGGCCTAGCTCCACCGGGGAGCTGTTTTTT.

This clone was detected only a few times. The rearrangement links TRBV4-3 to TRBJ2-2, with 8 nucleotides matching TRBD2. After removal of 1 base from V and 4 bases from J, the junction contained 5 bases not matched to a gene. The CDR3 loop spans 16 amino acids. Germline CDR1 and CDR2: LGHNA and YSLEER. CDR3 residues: CASSQVAGGGTGELFF. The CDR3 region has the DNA TGCGCCAGCAGCCAAGTTGCGGGGGGCGGCACCGGGGAGCTGTTTTTT.

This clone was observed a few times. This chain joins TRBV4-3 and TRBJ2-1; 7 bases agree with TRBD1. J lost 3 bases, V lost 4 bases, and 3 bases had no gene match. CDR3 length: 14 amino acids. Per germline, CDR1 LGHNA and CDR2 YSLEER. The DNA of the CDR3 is TGCGCCAGCAGCCCGAGGACAGGCTACAATGAGCAGTTCTTC. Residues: CASSPRTGYNEQFF.

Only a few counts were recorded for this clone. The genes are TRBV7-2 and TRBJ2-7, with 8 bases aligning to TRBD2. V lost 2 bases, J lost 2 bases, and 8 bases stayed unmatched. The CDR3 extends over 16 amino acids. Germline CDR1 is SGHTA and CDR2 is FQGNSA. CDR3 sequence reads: CASSLLGGRKTYEQYF. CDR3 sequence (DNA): TGTGCCAGCAGCTTACTCGGCGGGAGGAAGACCTACGAGCAGTACTTC.

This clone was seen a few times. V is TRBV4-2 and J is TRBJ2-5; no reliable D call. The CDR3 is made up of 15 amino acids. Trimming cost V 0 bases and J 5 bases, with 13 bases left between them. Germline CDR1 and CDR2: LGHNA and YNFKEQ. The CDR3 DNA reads TGTGCCAGCAGCCAAGATCTTGGCCCCCCGGAGACCCAGTACTTC. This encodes CASSQDLGPPETQYF.

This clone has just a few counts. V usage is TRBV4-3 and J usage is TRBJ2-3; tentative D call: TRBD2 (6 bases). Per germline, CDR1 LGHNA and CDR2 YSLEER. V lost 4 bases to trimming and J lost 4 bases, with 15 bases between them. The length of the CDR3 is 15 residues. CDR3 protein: CASSPDGTGADTQYF. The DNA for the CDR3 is TGCGCCAGCAGCCCGGACGGAACGGGGGCAGATACGCAGTATTTT.

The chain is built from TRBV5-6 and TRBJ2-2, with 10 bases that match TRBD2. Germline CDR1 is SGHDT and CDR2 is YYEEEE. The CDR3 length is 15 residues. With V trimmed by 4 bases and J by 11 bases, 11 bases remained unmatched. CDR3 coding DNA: TGTGCCAGCAGCGAGCGAAGACTAGCGGGCGGAGAGCTGTTTTTT. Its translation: CASSERRLAGGELFF.

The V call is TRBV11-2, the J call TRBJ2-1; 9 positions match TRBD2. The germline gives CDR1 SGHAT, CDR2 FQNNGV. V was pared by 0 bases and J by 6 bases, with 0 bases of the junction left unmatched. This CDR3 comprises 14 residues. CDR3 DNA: TGTGCCAGCAGCTTAGAGGGACTAGCCAATGAGCAGTTCTTC. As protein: CASSLEGLANEQFF.

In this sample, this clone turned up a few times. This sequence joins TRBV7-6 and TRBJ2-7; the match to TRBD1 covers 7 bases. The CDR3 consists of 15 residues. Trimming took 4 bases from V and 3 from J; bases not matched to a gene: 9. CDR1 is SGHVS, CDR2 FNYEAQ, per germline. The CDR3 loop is CASSSSTGRYYEQYF. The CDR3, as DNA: TGTGCCAGCAGCTCTTCGACAGGGCGGTACTACGAGCAGTACTTC.

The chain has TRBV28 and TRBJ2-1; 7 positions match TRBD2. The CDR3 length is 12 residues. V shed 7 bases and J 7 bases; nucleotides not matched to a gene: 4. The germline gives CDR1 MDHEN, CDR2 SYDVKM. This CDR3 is CASTPGGNEQFF. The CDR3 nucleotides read TGTGCCAGCACACCGGGAGGTAATGAGCAGTTCTTC.

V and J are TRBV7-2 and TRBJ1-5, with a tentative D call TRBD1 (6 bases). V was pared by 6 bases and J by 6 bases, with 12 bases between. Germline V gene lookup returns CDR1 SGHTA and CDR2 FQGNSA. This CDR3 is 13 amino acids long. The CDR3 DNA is TGTGCCAGCAGTCGGGGGGCAGGTCAGCCCCAGCATTTT. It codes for CASSRGAGQPQHF.

The CDR3 spells CASSLATSAFYEQYF. The CDR3 DNA reads TGTGCCAGCAGCTTAGCGACTAGCGCTTTCTACGAGCAGTACTTC. The chain recombines TRBV7-2 with TRBJ2-7, with 8 positions matching TRBD2. The CDR3 extends over 15 amino acids. V trimming: 0 bases; J trimming: 3 bases; junction bases outside the gene matches: 4. From germline, CDR1 is SGHTA and CDR2 FQGNSA.